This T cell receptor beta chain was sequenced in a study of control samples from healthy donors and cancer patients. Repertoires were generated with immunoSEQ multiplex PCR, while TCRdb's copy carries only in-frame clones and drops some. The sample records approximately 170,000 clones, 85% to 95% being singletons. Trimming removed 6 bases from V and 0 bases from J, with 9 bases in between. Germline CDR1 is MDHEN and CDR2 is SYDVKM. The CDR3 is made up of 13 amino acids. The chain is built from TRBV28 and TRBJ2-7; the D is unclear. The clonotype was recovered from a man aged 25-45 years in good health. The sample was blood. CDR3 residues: CASSSHDSYEQYF. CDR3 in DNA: TGTGCCAGCAGCAGTCACGACTCCTACGAGCAGTACTTC.